One T cell receptor beta chain is described in this entry. The entry originates in a study of CD8+ T cells in alopecia areata. Reverse transcription of extracted RNA yielded cDNA, which provided the sequencing template. This table comes from immunoSEQ multiplex PCR, and its TCRdb copy is limited to in-frame clones, with some not included. The data contain 9,000 or so clones, approximately 65% of them singletons. Lesional scalp punch biopsies and peripheral blood were collected from alopecia areata patients. This TCR came from a human donor with alopecia areata. The sequenced material came from skin.

The CDR3 DNA follows: TGTGCCAGCAGCCAAGTTGACAGGAACTATGGCTACACCTTC. Translating it yields CASSQVDRNYGYTF. This chain joins TRBV14 and TRBJ1-2; tentative D call: TRBD1 (6 bases). The CDR3 has 14 amino acids. V lost 1 base to trimming and J lost 2 bases, with 8 bases between them. The germline V gene encodes CDR1 SGHDN and CDR2 FVKESK.